Below, 13 T cell receptor beta chains from the same sample are listed, as sequenced in a study of regulatory T cells in long-lasting Graves disease. As to time point: newly diagnosed GD, antithyroid drugs for less than 3 months. Construction of the TCR library relied on RNA isolated from PBMCs. HTBI primers from iRepertoire and Arm-PCR of CDR3 regions yielded the TCR beta libraries. Each CDR3 protein is one row after TCRdb ran MiXCR on the multiplex PCR reads. The repertoire consists of a few hundred thousand distinct CDR3 sequences, with 18% occurring once and the leading ten covering approximately 20%. Specimen: peripheral blood mononuclear cells (PBMCs), collected at new diagnosis, from a patient treated with antithyroid drugs. The receptors were gathered from a female donor with Graves disease.

This clonotype showed up many times. V is TRBV6-1 and J is TRBJ1-5; 9 nucleotides align to TRBD1. V gave up 6 bases and J gave up 4 bases; unmatched junction bases: 7. The CDR3 spans 15 residues. Germline CDR1 MNHNS, CDR2 SASEGT. The CDR3 protein is CASSQTGGLNQPQHF. In DNA form, the CDR3 reads TGTGCCAGCAGCCAGACAGGGGGTTTGAATCAGCCCCAGCATTTT.

This clonotype was counted ten times or more. V gene TRBV20-1 combines with J gene TRBJ1-1; D perhaps matches TRBD1 (5 bases). V lost 6 bases and J 2 bases, leaving 13 bases between the germline ends. Per germline, CDR1 DFQATT and CDR2 SNEGSKA (reference sequence). The CDR3 runs to 13 residues. Here the CDR3 reads CSARDGANTEAFF. CDR3 nucleotides: TGCAGTGCCCGGGACGGGGCCAACACTGAAGCTTTCTTT.

This clonotype was found many times. This rearrangement joins TRBV9 to TRBJ1-1, with D hard to call. The CDR3 runs to 16 residues. V was pared by 4 bases and J by 4 bases, with 20 bases between. The germline CDR1 and CDR2 sequences are SGDLS and YYNGEE. This chain's CDR3 is CASSFNPHRHTTEAFF. DNA of the CDR3: TGTGCCAGCAGCTTCAACCCCCATCGGCATACCACTGAAGCTTTCTTT.

This clonotype occurred a few times. V usage is TRBV5-5 and J usage is TRBJ1-4; D remains unclear. This CDR3 has 14 residues. V lost 4 bases and J lost 6, with 13 bases in between. The germline V gene has CDR1 SGHKS and CDR2 YYEKEE (reference sequence). The CDR3 DNA reads as TGTGCCAGCAGCCCGAAGTTGGTGGATGAAAAACTGTTTTTT. Protein product: CASSPKLVDEKLFF.

The table lists this clonotype with many counts. The chain recombines TRBV7-3 with TRBJ2-1; no definite D call. The CDR3 totals 15 residues. Per the germline V gene, CDR1 is SGHTA and CDR2 is FQGTGA. V was shortened by 2 bases and J by 1 base, with 9 bases between the two germline ends. CDR3 amino acids: CASSLQSLSYNEQFF. CDR3 coding DNA: TGTGCCAGCAGCTTACAGAGCTTATCCTACAATGAGCAGTTCTTC.

This clonotype was seen repeatedly, ten times or more. The rearrangement uses TRBV7-9 and TRBJ2-3; the match to TRBD2 covers 7 bases. V trimming: 5 bases; J trimming: 4 bases; junction bases outside the gene matches: 12. Germline lookup yields CDR1 SEHNR and CDR2 FQNEAQ (reference sequence). This CDR3 region has 16 residues. CDR3 nucleotide sequence: TGTGCCAGCAGCGCCACGGGGGGAGGGAGGTCAGATACGCAGTATTTT. Translation: CASSATGGGRSDTQYF.

The chain combines TRBV6-1 with TRBJ2-4; perhaps TRBD2 as D (6 bases). From germline, CDR1 is MNHNS and CDR2 SASEGT. This CDR3 has 16 amino acids. V lost 5 bases, J lost 0 bases, and 14 bases lay in between. The CDR3 bases are TGTGCCAGCAGTCCCCTGAGCGGGCTAGCCAAAAACATTCAGTACTTC. It is translated as CASSPLSGLAKNIQYF.

This clonotype was seen a handful of times. The chain uses TRBV20-1 and TRBJ2-1; 10 nucleotides align to TRBD2. The germline gives CDR1 DFQATT, CDR2 SNEGSKA (reference sequence). The CDR3 length is 17 residues. V shed 0 bases, J shed 2 bases, and the junction held 7 bases outside the gene matches. CDR3 in amino acids: CSARDKVLAGAYNEQFF. DNA for the CDR3: TGCAGTGCTAGAGATAAGGTGCTAGCGGGAGCCTACAATGAGCAGTTCTTC.

Ten or more counts support this clonotype. This chain connects TRBV6-2 or TRBV6-3 to TRBJ1-1; a weak D match, TRBD1 (6 bases). V gave up 5 bases and J gave up 4 bases, with 23 bases separating them. The V gene's germline CDR1 is MNHEY and CDR2 SVGEGT. The CDR3 has 17 amino acids. CDR3 DNA sequence: TGTGCCAGCAGTGCCTCCACTTCACAGGGCTCGGGCACTGAAGCTTTCTTT. This gives the protein CASSASTSQGSGTEAFF.

The rearrangement joins TRBV28 to TRBJ1-2; possible D gene TRBD1, 5 bases. Germline V gene lookup returns CDR1 MDHEN and CDR2 SYDVKM. Trimming took 6 bases from V and 8 from J, leaving 19 bases between them. This CDR3 spans 14 amino acids. The CDR3 protein is CASRPLQGSRGYTF. The CDR3 coding sequence is TGTGCCAGCAGACCGCTTCAGGGTTCAAGGGGCTACACCTTC.

In the case of this clonotype: Just one base apart from a much larger clone, this may be a read error. The chain carries TRBV5-1 and TRBJ1-1; 7 positions match TRBD1. The germline V gene encodes CDR1 SGHRS and CDR2 YFSETQ. After removal of 7 bases from V and 3 bases from J, the junction contained 6 bases not matched to a gene. The CDR3 runs 13 residues. CDR3 region: CASGGQGDTEAFF. CDR3 coding DNA: TGCGCCAGCGGGGGCCAGGGGGACACTGAAGCTTTCTTT. Drawing the rest from reference TRBV5-1 and TRBJ1-1, the complete variable domain is KAGVTQTPRYLIKTRGQQVTLSCSPISGHRSVSWYQQTPGQGLQFLFEYFSETQRNKGNFPGRFSGRQFSNSRSEMNVSTLELGDSALYLCASGGQGDTEAFFGQGTRLTVV.

This clonotype was observed many times. The V gene is TRBV14, the J gene TRBJ2-3, with D perhaps matching TRBD1 (5 bases). V shed 2 bases and J shed 0 bases, with 9 bases lying between them. The germline V gene encodes CDR1 SGHDN and CDR2 FVKESK. The CDR3 has 15 residues. Here the CDR3 reads CASSQLQGSTDTQYF. The CDR3 DNA follows: TGTGCCAGCAGCCAACTGCAGGGAAGCACAGATACGCAGTATTTT.

This clonotype was detected a few times. The chain carries TRBV5-1 and TRBJ2-6; D is possibly TRBD2 (7 bases). The CDR3 sequence is 15 residues long. CDR1 is SGHRS, CDR2 YFSETQ, per germline. V was pared by 2 bases and J by 2 bases, with 8 bases between. DNA of the CDR3: TGCGCCAGCAGCTTCGGGGGGCCTGGGGCCAACGTCCTGACTTTC. Amino acids: CASSFGGPGANVLTF.